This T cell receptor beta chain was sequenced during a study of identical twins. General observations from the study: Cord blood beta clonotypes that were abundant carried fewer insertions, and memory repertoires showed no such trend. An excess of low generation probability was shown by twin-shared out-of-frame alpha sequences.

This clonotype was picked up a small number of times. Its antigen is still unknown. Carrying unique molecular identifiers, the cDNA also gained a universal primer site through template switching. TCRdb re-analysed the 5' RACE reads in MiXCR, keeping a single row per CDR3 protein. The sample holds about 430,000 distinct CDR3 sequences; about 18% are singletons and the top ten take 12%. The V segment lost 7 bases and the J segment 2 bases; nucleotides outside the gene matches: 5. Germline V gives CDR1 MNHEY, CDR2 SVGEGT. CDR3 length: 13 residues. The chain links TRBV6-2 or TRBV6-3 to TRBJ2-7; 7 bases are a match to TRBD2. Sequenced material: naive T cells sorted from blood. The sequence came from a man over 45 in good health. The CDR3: CASTTGRTYEQYF. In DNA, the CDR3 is TGTGCCAGCACCACCGGGAGGACCTACGAGCAGTACTTC.